The entry below gives a single TCR beta chain sequence along with its context. These data come from a study of control samples from healthy donors and cancer patients. This table comes from immunoSEQ multiplex PCR, and its TCRdb copy is limited to in-frame clones, with some not included. The sample lists about 130,000 clones; approximately 92% were seen once. The receptor was isolated from a man aged 40-49 years in good health. The specimen was blood.

The CDR3 spells CASSLGQGHGYTF. CDR3 nucleotides: TGTGCCAGCAGCTTGGGACAGGGGCATGGCTACACCTTC. The chain carries TRBV7-3 and TRBJ1-2; 10 nucleotides match TRBD1. V shed 3 bases, J shed 6 bases, and the junction held 1 base outside the gene matches. CDR3 length: 13 residues. CDR1 and CDR2 from the germline V gene are SGHTA and FQGTGA.